Listed below are T cell receptor beta chains from one sample, sequenced in a study of T-cell memory formation after mild COVID-19. TCRdb processed the 5' RACE reads anew with MiXCR; each CDR3 protein has one entry. The sample contains 68,000 or so distinct CDR3 sequences, over 15% of which appear only once. Source material: PBMCs or a T cell subset sorted from them (not recorded which). These receptors were taken from an adult woman who had mild COVID-19 (a few samples of this study predate the infection). Cell type and time point are not known. The CDR3 runs from the conserved cysteine through the conserved F or W. Fields, in order: D gene, J gene, V gene, clone size, CDR3 DNA, CDR3 protein. D genes are given only for firm matches. The size of a clone is reported for some rows only, either as once, few or many, or as a class for expanded clones.

TRBD2 TRBJ2-1 TRBV7-3 NA TGTGCCAGCAGCTTAACAGTACCGGCGGGGGAGGGCTACAATGAGCAGTTCTTC CASSLTVPAGEGYNEQFF
NA TRBJ2-3 TRBV10-3 NA TGTGCCATCAGTGAGTCGGCAGCGGATACGCAGTATTTT CAISESAADTQYF
NA TRBJ2-7 TRBV5-8 NA TGTGCCAGCAGCCCCCCCGGGGCCTACGAGCAGTACTTC CASSPPGAYEQYF
NA TRBJ2-1 TRBV7-2 few TGTGCCAGCATCCACAATGAGCAGTTCTTC CASIHNEQFF
TRBD2 TRBJ2-7 TRBV4-1 NA TGCGCCAGCAGCCAGGGGACTAGCGCTGCTTACGAGCAGTACTTC CASSQGTSAAYEQYF
NA TRBJ2-1 TRBV9 few TGTGCCAGCAGCGTTGTAATGGAGCCGGGCGAGCAGTTCTTC CASSVVMEPGEQFF
TRBD1 TRBJ2-7 TRBV6-5 NA TGTGCCAGCAGTTGGGACAGTAACTTACGCGAGCAGTACTTC CASSWDSNLREQYF
TRBD1 TRBJ1-5 TRBV12-3/TRBV12-4 few TGTGCCAGCACCCCGACAGGGTTCGGTCAGCCCCAGCATTTT CASTPTGFGQPQHF
NA TRBJ2-1 TRBV30 few TGTGCCTGGAGTGTATTGGAACCCTACAATGAGCAGTTCTTC CAWSVLEPYNEQFF
NA TRBJ2-7 TRBV4-2 NA TGTGCCAGCAGCCAAGATGGGGGGAGCTCCTACGAGCAGTACTTC CASSQDGGSSYEQYF
NA TRBJ1-1 TRBV15 many TGTGCCACCAGCAGCGACAGAGAGAACACTGAAGCTTTCTTT CATSSDRENTEAFF
NA TRBJ2-1 TRBV9 few TGTGCCAGCAGCGTGCAGGGGTCGGATTACAATGAGCAGTTCTTC CASSVQGSDYNEQFF
NA TRBJ1-1 TRBV6-1 NA TGTGCCAGCAGTGAAGCGCTTACAGGGTCCCCTGAAGCTTTCTTT CASSEALTGSPEAFF
TRBD2 TRBJ2-3 TRBV28 few TGTGCCAGCAGTTTATGGGTCGGGGGGGAGTCGGATACGCAGTATTTT CASSLWVGGESDTQYF
NA TRBJ2-2 TRBV9 few TGTGCCAGCAGCGTAGAACAGGATGAGACCCCCGTCGGGGAGCTGTTTTTT CASSVEQDETPVGELFF
NA TRBJ2-2 TRBV18 NA TGTGCCAGCTCACCACCGGCGGGTCGTCGTATCACCGGGGAGCTGTTTTTT CASSPPAGRRITGELFF
TRBD2 TRBJ2-5 TRBV6-5 NA TGTGCCAGCAGTGTAGCGGGAGTTCTTGAGACCCAGTACTTC CASSVAGVLETQYF
NA TRBJ1-6 TRBV12-3/TRBV12-4 few TGTGCCAGCAATGCACAGGGATCCAATTCACCCCTCCACTTT CASNAQGSNSPLHF
NA TRBJ2-5 TRBV3-1 few TGTGCCAGCAGCGGGAGCCCTTACCAAGAGACCCAGTACTTC CASSGSPYQETQYF
NA TRBJ2-1 TRBV29-1 few TGCAGCGTTGAAGGGAATGGTGAGCAGTTCTTC CSVEGNGEQFF
NA TRBJ2-7 TRBV5-1 NA TGCGCCAGCAGCTTCGGGTCTTACTACGAGCAGTACTTC CASSFGSYYEQYF
TRBD2 TRBJ2-3 TRBV20-1 few TGCAGTGCCTTCCCCCCTTCCGGAGAGCGGGATAGCGGCACAGATACGCAGTATTTT CSAFPPSGERDSGTDTQYF
NA TRBJ2-7 TRBV5-1 many TGCGCCAGCAGCTTGGATCAGAGCTACGAGCAGTACTTC CASSLDQSYEQYF
TRBD2 TRBJ2-1 TRBV3-1 NA TGTGCCAGCAGCCAAGGCGGGACTAGCGTAAATGAGCAGTTCTTC CASSQGGTSVNEQFF
NA TRBJ2-7 TRBV18 few TGTGCCAGCTCACCACCGGGACCTTACTACGAGCAGTACTTC CASSPPGPYYEQYF
NA TRBJ2-3 TRBV11-2 NA TGTGCCAGCAGCCCCCCGGGACTTTATACAGATACGCAGTATTTT CASSPPGLYTDTQYF
NA TRBJ1-1 TRBV12-3/TRBV12-4 few TGTGCCAGCAGTTTGTGGAGGACTGAAGCTTTCTTT CASSLWRTEAFF
NA TRBJ2-7 TRBV29-1 few TGCAGCGTTGGGGCGGCGAGCTCCTACGAGCAGTACTTC CSVGAASSYEQYF
TRBD1 TRBJ2-5 TRBV5-1 few TGCGCCAGCAGCGGGACAGCACAAGAGACCCAGTACTTC CASSGTAQETQYF
NA TRBJ2-3 TRBV20-1 NA TGCAGTGCTTTTCTACGGGACCGCACAGATACGCAGTATTTT CSAFLRDRTDTQYF
NA TRBJ1-1 TRBV5-5 NA TGTGCCAGCAGCTTGGACAGTAGGTTACCTGAAGCTTTCTTT CASSLDSRLPEAFF
NA TRBJ2-1 TRBV7-9 few TGTGCCAGCAGCTCCAATGGTCGGGGCGATGAGCAGTTCTTC CASSSNGRGDEQFF
TRBD1 TRBJ2-3 TRBV4-3 many TGCGCCAGCAGCCCTACGGGACAGCCAACAGATACGCAGTATTTT CASSPTGQPTDTQYF
NA TRBJ2-2 TRBV15 few TGTGCCACCAGCGAAGGAGACCCCGGGGAGCTGTTTTTT CATSEGDPGELFF
TRBD1 TRBJ1-1 TRBV30 NA TGTGCCTGGAGGGATGAACAGGGGGATTCCACTGAAGCTTTCTTT CAWRDEQGDSTEAFF
TRBD2 TRBJ2-3 TRBV3-1 NA TGTGCCAGCAGCCAAGAGCTAGCGGGGGATACGCAGTATTTT CASSQELAGDTQYF
NA TRBJ2-5 TRBV5-4 few TGTGCCAGCACACCGGACCAAGAGACCCAGTACTTC CASTPDQETQYF
NA TRBJ2-7 TRBV11-2 NA TGTGCCAGCAGCTTAGGGGCGAATGAGCAGTACTTC CASSLGANEQYF
NA TRBJ2-7 TRBV27 NA TGTGCCAGCAGCCTTGGGGGGACGGGATCCTACGAGCAGTACTTC CASSLGGTGSYEQYF
NA TRBJ2-7 TRBV27 NA TGTGCCAGCAGAATAGGGGTGAGGTACGAGCAGTACTTC CASRIGVRYEQYF
TRBD2 TRBJ2-2 TRBV12-3/TRBV12-4 NA TGTGCCAGCAGTTTACGACTAGCGGGAGCCACCGGGGAGCTGTTTTTT CASSLRLAGATGELFF
NA TRBJ2-2 TRBV9 NA TGTGCCAGCAGCGTAGACACCTCGTGGGAGCTGTTTTTT CASSVDTSWELFF
NA TRBJ1-1 TRBV30 few TGTGCCTGGACCGACAGTGTAGGGACTGAAGCTTTCTTT CAWTDSVGTEAFF
NA TRBJ2-7 TRBV29-1 NA TGCAGCGTTGAAGCTGGGACCCAATACGAGCAGTACTTC CSVEAGTQYEQYF
NA TRBJ1-1 TRBV6-6 few TGTGCCAGCCCTAAGTCAGGGTTTGGCACTGAAGCTTTCTTT CASPKSGFGTEAFF
TRBD1 TRBJ2-5 TRBV12-3/TRBV12-4 NA TGTGCCAGCAGACATAGATCGGGACAGGGGTGGGAGACCCAGTACTTC CASRHRSGQGWETQYF
TRBD2 TRBJ2-1 TRBV20-1 NA TGCAGTGCCCTCCTAGCGGGAGATGAGCAGTTCTTC CSALLAGDEQFF
NA TRBJ1-1 TRBV4-1 NA TGCGCCAGCAGCCAAGATCGGTCCGGGATGGGTGAAGCTTTCTTT CASSQDRSGMGEAFF
NA TRBJ1-1 TRBV20-1 NA TGCAGTGCTATCACAGGTTACTCGGGGGAAGCTTTCTTT CSAITGYSGEAFF